The 19 T cell receptor beta chains in this list originate from one sample, sequenced in a study of a mutant IDH1 vaccine in newly diagnosed glioma. The time point denotes: week 11, during vaccination. In the vaccine, a single dose held 300 ug of the mutant IDH1 20-mer peptide, along with topical imiquimod. Antigens of these TCRs are unknown. Here immunoSEQ multiplex PCR was the method, and the copy in TCRdb shows in-frame clones only, minus some. The sample holds around 100,000 clones; roughly 90% are singletons and the top ten take 0.6% to 0.75%. The starting material was PBMCs, obtained from a glioma patient whose treatment included an IDH1 peptide vaccine. The receptors originated from a woman aged 45-65 years with glioma.

The CDR3 DNA reads TGTGCTAGTGGTTTACCAGGGGTCAACACCGGGGAGCTGTTTTTT. It is translated as CASGLPGVNTGELFF. The rearrangement uses TRBV12-5 and TRBJ2-2, with a weak D call TRBD1 (6 bases). V lost 3 bases to trimming and J lost 2 bases, with 10 bases between them. CDR1 is LGHNT and CDR2 is FRNRAP in the germline V gene. This CDR3 is built from 15 residues.

This clone was found once. The V and J genes are TRBV2 and TRBJ2-5; no clear D gene. V lost 3 bases and J 3 bases, leaving 8 bases between the germline ends. This CDR3 has 13 amino acids. The germline gives CDR1 SNHLY, CDR2 FYNNEI. The CDR3 bases are TGTGCCAGCAGTGACCCTAGTAAAGAGACCCAGTACTTC. It codes for CASSDPSKETQYF. The full variable domain, completed using reference TRBV2 and TRBJ2-5, is EPEVTQTPSHQVTQMGQEVILRCVPISNHLYFYWYRQILGQKVEFLVSFYNNEISEKSEIFDDQFSVERPDGSNFTLKIRSTKLEDSAMYFCASSDPSKETQYFGPGTRLLVL.

This chain joins TRBV29-1 and TRBJ2-3; D perhaps matches TRBD1 (5 bases). Trimming took off 5 bases at V and 2 bases at J, with 8 bases between the two ends. The CDR3 length is 12 residues. Germline V lookup: CDR1 SQVTM, CDR2 ANQGSEA. CDR3 region: CSVRRDTDTQYF. The CDR3 DNA sequence: TGCAGCGTTCGCAGGGACACAGATACGCAGTATTTT.

This chain links TRBV2 with TRBJ2-3; 11 bases line up with TRBD2. Losses at the gene ends were 2 bases for V and 2 bases for J; bases not matched to a gene: 15. Per the germline V gene, CDR1 is SNHLY and CDR2 is FYNNEI. There are 20 residues in the CDR3. The CDR3 reads CASSELSYLTSGALTDTQYF. The CDR3 nucleotides read TGTGCCAGCAGTGAATTATCGTATTTGACTAGCGGGGCCCTCACAGATACGCAGTATTTT.

The V call is TRBV6-5, the J call TRBJ2-1; 8 bases align to TRBD2. V lost 1 base and J lost 5; bases outside the gene matches: 7. This CDR3 is 16 amino acids long. Germline loops: CDR1 MNHEY, CDR2 SVGAGI. The CDR3 DNA reads TGTGCCAGCAGTTACTTCCCCGGGCGGGAGGACAATGAGCAGTTCTTC. Amino acids: CASSYFPGREDNEQFF.

This sequence joins TRBV5-1 and TRBJ2-5, with 8 bases fitting TRBD2. The J call is in doubt because the DNA end fits TRBJ2-7 better. Germline CDR1 is SGHRS and CDR2 is YFSETQ. The CDR3 totals 15 residues. CDR3 DNA: TGCGCCAGCAGCCCGGCGGGGGGAGGGCACTACGAGCAGTACTTC. It specifies CASSPAGGGHYEQYF.

The rearrangement uses TRBV10-3 and TRBJ1-2, with 10 bases aligning to TRBD1. Looked up from germline, CDR1 is ENHRY and CDR2 is SYGVKD. The ends lost 6 bases at V and 8 bases at J; junction bases unmatched: 12. CDR3 length equals 15 residues. CDR3 loop: CAIRRTGGDAEGYTF. Here the CDR3 DNA reads TGTGCCATCAGAAGGACAGGGGGGGATGCAGAGGGCTACACCTTC.

The genes are TRBV27 and TRBJ1-6; D perhaps matches TRBD1 (5 bases). The CDR3 sequence is 15 residues long. Trimming took 9 bases from V and 9 from J, leaving 21 bases between them. The germline CDR1 and CDR2 sequences are MNHEY and SMNVEV (reference sequence). In nucleotides, the CDR3 is TGTGCCAGTAGGGACGTGTCATTTTGGGCTTCACCCCTCCACTTT. It translates to CASRDVSFWASPLHF.

The table lists this clone with a few counts. The CDR3 spells CASSLIIPGQGDSGANVLTF. The CDR3 DNA follows: TGTGCCAGCTCGCTGATCATTCCGGGACAGGGGGACTCTGGGGCCAACGTCCTGACTTTC. The V gene is TRBV18, the J gene TRBJ2-6, with 11 bases that match TRBD1. The CDR3 sequence is 20 residues long. Germline loops: CDR1 KGHSH, CDR2 LQKENI. After removal of 6 bases from V and 0 bases from J, the junction contained 13 bases not matched to a gene.

The chain couples TRBV7-2 to TRBJ2-7, with TRBD2 identical over 10 bases. V shed 5 bases, J shed 1 base, and the junction held 8 bases outside the gene matches. The CDR3 runs to 16 residues. Germline loops: CDR1 SGHTA, CDR2 FQGNSA. CDR3 sequence: CASSPTGLARSYEQYF. The CDR3 region has the DNA TGTGCCAGCAGCCCGACGGGACTAGCGAGATCCTACGAGCAGTACTTC.

This clone has at least ten counts. The chain is built from TRBV2 and TRBJ1-4; TRBD1 is a possible D gene (5 bases). Trimming removed 7 bases at V and 7 bases at J, with 10 bases between. The germline V gene has CDR1 SNHLY and CDR2 FYNNEI. The CDR3 extends over 12 amino acids. The CDR3 loop reads CASIGTGEKLFF. The CDR3 region has the DNA TGTGCCAGCATCGGGACGGGTGAAAAACTGTTTTTT.

The chain combines TRBV19 with TRBJ1-2; D is ambiguous. The CDR3 consists of 15 residues. Trimming took 7 bases from V and 1 from J, leaving 16 bases between them. CDR1 LNHDA and CDR2 SQIVND come from the germline V gene (reference sequence). The CDR3 nucleotides are TGTGCCAGTACCCATCCCGGAAGACATAACTATGGCTACACCTTC. Its protein is CASTHPGRHNYGYTF.

This clone was seen just once. This chain joins TRBV27 and TRBJ2-7; 7 bases agree with TRBD1. Germline V CDR1 and CDR2: MNHEY, SMNVEV (reference sequence). CDR3 length: 14 amino acids. Trimming cost V 3 bases and J 2 bases; bases outside gene matches: 4. The CDR3 sequence: CASSLGTEAYEQYF. The CDR3 DNA sequence: TGTGCCAGCAGTTTGGGGACAGAGGCCTACGAGCAGTACTTC.

The chain is built from TRBV6-1 and TRBJ1-1; 8 nucleotides match TRBD1. Germline trimming cut 5 bases from V and 4 bases from J; bases unmatched to any gene: 6. This CDR3 has 14 amino acids. CDR1 and CDR2 from the germline V gene are MNHNS and SASEGT. The CDR3 reads CASSRQGLTTEAFF. CDR3 nucleotide sequence: TGTGCCAGCAGTCGACAGGGGTTGACCACTGAAGCTTTCTTT.

The chain has TRBV30 and TRBJ2-7; 8 nucleotides line up with TRBD1. V shed 3 bases, J shed 5 bases, and the junction held 12 bases outside the gene matches. The CDR3 is made up of 15 amino acids. Germline-derived CDR1 and CDR2 are GTSNPN and SVGIG (reference sequence). CDR3 amino acids: CAWRGPSRTGNEQYF. The CDR3 DNA sequence: TGTGCCTGGAGAGGACCTTCGCGGACAGGGAACGAGCAGTACTTC.

V usage is TRBV2 and J usage is TRBJ1-4; D is ambiguous. Germline V gene data show CDR1 as SNHLY and CDR2 as FYNNEI. V shed 4 bases and J shed 7 bases, with 10 bases lying between them. The CDR3 is 13 residues long. CDR3 protein: CASSAGLGEKLFF. The DNA for the CDR3 is TGTGCCAGCAGTGCCGGGCTTGGTGAAAAACTGTTTTTT.

The chain is built from TRBV5-1 and TRBJ1-6; D is undetermined. Trimming took 5 bases from V and 10 from J, leaving 16 bases between them. CDR1 and CDR2 from the germline V gene are SGHRS and YFSETQ. This CDR3 has 14 amino acids. This CDR3 reads CASSSGLNFSPLHF. CDR3 DNA sequence: TGCGCCAGCAGTTCCGGACTCAACTTCTCACCCCTCCACTTT.

The chain has TRBV29-1 and TRBJ2-5; weak D call: TRBD2 (5 bases). The length of the CDR3 is 13 residues. With 0 bases removed from V and 3 bases from J, the gap between germline ends came to 8 bases. Germline values: CDR1 SQVTM, CDR2 ANQGSEA. CDR3 sequence reads: CSVEETGKETQYF. The CDR3 coding sequence is TGCAGCGTTGAAGAAACGGGGAAAGAGACCCAGTACTTC.

CDR3 bases: TGTGCCAGCAGTTACGGAAGCAGGGTTCCTGAAGCTTTCTTT. It specifies CASSYGSRVPEAFF. The chain recombines TRBV6-5 with TRBJ1-1, with D possibly matching TRBD1 (5 bases). The CDR3 has 14 residues. Trimming shortened V by 2 bases and J by 6 bases, and 13 bases separated the two germline ends. In germline, CDR1 is MNHEY, CDR2 SVGAGI.